The 31 T cell receptor beta chains below come from one sample, sequenced in a study of blood T cell repertoires in COVID-19. Sequenced by immunoSEQ multiplex PCR; TCRdb stores in-frame clones only, minus some. There are 40,000 to 55,000 clones in the sample; 83% occur only once, and approximately 15% lies in the top ten. The sample comprised peripheral blood. These receptors were taken from a man in his forties with acute or convalescent COVID-19.

The rearrangement joins TRBV30 to TRBJ1-3; D remains ambiguous. The CDR3 contains 13 residues. The germline V and J ends were trimmed by 7 bases and 5 bases, with 15 bases remaining between them. CDR1 and CDR2 from the germline V gene are GTSNPN and SVGIG (reference sequence). Here the CDR3 reads CAFTREKRNTIYF. For the CDR3, the DNA is TGTGCCTTTACCCGGGAAAAGCGAAACACCATATATTTT.

The genes are TRBV20-1 and TRBJ1-2; TRBD1 might be the D (6 bases). Germline CDR1 and CDR2: DFQATT and SNEGSKA (reference sequence). The CDR3 is 13 residues long. V was shortened by 3 bases and J by 8 bases, with 16 bases between the two germline ends. The CDR3 sequence is CSASRQGFGGYTF. In DNA, the CDR3 is TGCAGTGCTAGTCGCCAGGGGTTCGGGGGCTACACCTTC.

V gene TRBV7-6 combines with J gene TRBJ2-3; D is possibly TRBD2 (6 bases). CDR1 is SGHVS, CDR2 FNYEAQ, per germline. The CDR3 covers 14 residues. Between the trimmed V and J ends, which lost 5 bases and 0 bases, there was a span of 9 bases. CDR3 amino acids: CASSPGTSTDTQYF. DNA of the CDR3: TGTGCCAGCAGCCCTGGGACTAGCACAGATACGCAGTATTTT.

The chain has TRBV4-2 and TRBJ2-1, with 10 bases matching TRBD2. The CDR3 covers 15 residues. Germline trimming cut 2 bases from V and 4 bases from J; bases unmatched to any gene: 2. The germline V gene has CDR1 LGHNA and CDR2 YNFKEQ. CDR3 loop: CASSQTSGEYNEQFF. CDR3 sequence (DNA): TGTGCCAGCAGCCAAACTAGCGGGGAATACAATGAGCAGTTCTTC.

This clone was seen a handful of times. This chain connects TRBV11-2 to TRBJ2-5; D is possibly TRBD2 (5 bases). Germline lookup yields CDR1 SGHAT and CDR2 FQNNGV. V was trimmed by 2 bases and J by 1 base, leaving 14 bases between them. The CDR3 is made up of 16 amino acids. The CDR3 DNA sequence: TGTGCCAGCAGCTTAAGGTCGGGGAGCAGCCAAGAGACCCAGTACTTC. It encodes CASSLRSGSSQETQYF. The variable domain in full, with the rest retrieved from reference TRBV11-2 and TRBJ2-5, is EAGVAQSPRYKIIEKRQSVAFWCNPISGHATLYWYQQILGQGPKLLIQFQNNGVVDDSQLPKDRFSAERLKGVDSTLKIQPAKLEDSAVYLCASSLRSGSSQETQYFGPGTRLLVL.

This clone was observed a single time. The chain joins TRBV3-1 (or the pseudogene TRBV3-2) to TRBJ2-1; D is undetermined. Between the trimmed V and J ends, which lost 5 bases and 14 bases, there was a span of 13 bases. From germline, CDR1 is LGHDT and CDR2 YNNKEL (reference sequence). This CDR3 contains 11 residues. The CDR3 reads CASSTGLVEFF. In nucleotides, the CDR3 is TGTGCCAGCAGCACTGGTTTAGTGGAGTTCTTC.

This clone was seen a few times. This chain connects TRBV2 to TRBJ1-4, with D possibly matching TRBD1 (5 bases). The V gene's germline CDR1 is SNHLY and CDR2 FYNNEI. This CDR3 comprises 16 residues. The V end was cut by 6 bases, the J end by 4 bases, with 18 bases between. CDR3 sequence: CASSELAGGGNEKLFF. In DNA form, the CDR3 reads TGTGCCAGCAGCGAACTGGCGGGCGGGGGTAATGAAAAACTGTTTTTT.

This clone is a singleton in its sample. The genes are TRBV13 and TRBJ1-1; 7 nucleotides match TRBD1. Trimming removed 7 bases from V and 3 bases from J; junction bases left unmatched: 5. This CDR3 has 13 amino acids. Germline V CDR1 and CDR2: PRHDT, FYEKMQ (reference sequence). CDR3 in amino acids: CASTRQGYTEAFF. CDR3 DNA sequence: TGTGCCAGCACCCGACAGGGCTACACTGAAGCTTTCTTT.

This rearrangement joins TRBV6-5 to TRBJ2-3, with 10 nucleotides matching TRBD1. Germline lookup yields CDR1 MNHEY and CDR2 SVGAGI. The ends lost 6 bases at V and 2 bases at J; junction bases unmatched: 5. The CDR3 has 15 amino acids. The DNA for the CDR3 is TGTGCCAGCAGACCTGGACAGGGGGACACAGATACGCAGTATTTT. Translation gives CASRPGQGDTDTQYF.

This chain links TRBV27 with TRBJ2-5; the D gene is possibly TRBD1 (6 bases). Trimming shortened V by 8 bases and J by 5 bases, and 12 bases separated the two germline ends. Germline lookup yields CDR1 MNHEY and CDR2 SMNVEV (reference sequence). The CDR3 has 12 amino acids. The CDR3 here is CASEGQGETQYF. In nucleotides, the CDR3 is TGTGCCAGCGAGGGACAAGGTGAGACCCAGTACTTC.

The V gene is TRBV7-2, the J gene TRBJ2-7, with 9 bases lining up with TRBD2. This CDR3 is built from 15 residues. Germline-derived CDR1 and CDR2 are SGHTA and FQGNSA. After removal of 1 base from V and 2 bases from J, the junction contained 3 bases not matched to a gene. Here the CDR3 DNA reads TGTGCCAGCAGCTTAGGTAGCGGGAGTCCCTACGAGCAGTACTTC. Translated, it gives CASSLGSGSPYEQYF.

This sequence joins TRBV3-1 (or the pseudogene TRBV3-2) and TRBJ2-5, with D hard to call. V gave up 3 bases and J gave up 2 bases, with 10 bases separating them. The CDR3 has 14 amino acids. The V gene's germline CDR1 is LGHDT and CDR2 YNNKEL (reference sequence). CDR3 protein: CASSHLFLQETQYF. DNA of the CDR3: TGTGCCAGCAGCCATTTGTTCCTTCAAGAGACCCAGTACTTC.

The chain carries TRBV19 and TRBJ1-5; 7 nucleotides line up with TRBD1. With 3 bases clipped from V and 4 bases from J, the junction kept 3 bases outside the gene matches. Germline CDR1 LNHDA, CDR2 SQIVND (reference sequence). The length of the CDR3 is 14 residues. Written as DNA, the CDR3 is TGTGCCAGTAGTATGCGCAGGGGGAATCAGCCCCAGCATTTT. Its protein is CASSMRRGNQPQHF.

This chain joins TRBV2 and TRBJ1-4; 9 bases line up with TRBD1. Germline V gene lookup returns CDR1 SNHLY and CDR2 FYNNEI. J lost 3 bases, V lost 5 bases, and 4 bases had no gene match. The length of the CDR3 is 15 residues. The CDR3 reads CASSPRTGANEKLFF. Here the CDR3 DNA reads TGTGCCAGCAGTCCCCGGACAGGGGCTAATGAAAAACTGTTTTTT.

The V gene is TRBV6-5, the J gene TRBJ1-3; possible D gene TRBD1, 6 bases. The V and J ends lost 6 bases and 4 bases respectively, with 16 bases between them. Germline V CDR1 and CDR2: MNHEY, SVGAGI. The CDR3 has 15 residues. CDR3 region: CASRTGGAGGNTIYF. CDR3 nucleotides: TGTGCCAGCAGAACTGGGGGGGCTGGAGGAAACACCATATATTTT.

V usage is TRBV5-1 and J usage is TRBJ1-2; D remains unclear. Germline V gives CDR1 SGHRS, CDR2 YFSETQ. V was shortened by 6 bases and J by 2 bases, with 11 bases between the two germline ends. The CDR3 consists of 13 residues. This CDR3 is CASTYDTNYGYTF. DNA for the CDR3: TGCGCCAGCACCTACGACACCAACTATGGCTACACCTTC.

The chain joins TRBV5-1 to TRBJ1-6; D might be TRBD1 (5 bases). Trimming shortened V by 0 bases and J by 7 bases, and 5 bases separated the two germline ends. The CDR3 totals 13 residues. Germline CDR1 and CDR2: SGHRS and YFSETQ. Here the CDR3 DNA reads TGCGCCAGCAGCTTGGAGGGGAATTCACCCCTCCACTTT. This sequence encodes CASSLEGNSPLHF.

V is TRBV30 and J is TRBJ2-7; 11 bases align to TRBD1. This CDR3 region has 14 residues. Looked up from germline, CDR1 is GTSNPN and CDR2 is SVGIG (reference sequence). V lost 1 base to trimming and J lost 6 bases; unmatched junction nucleotides: 5. The CDR3, as DNA: TGTGCCTGGAGTGATTCCGGGACAGGGGGCGAGCAGTACTTC. Translation: CAWSDSGTGGEQYF. The variable domain in full, with the rest retrieved from reference TRBV30 and TRBJ2-7, is SQTIHQWPATLVQPVGSPLSLECTVEGTSNPNLYWYRQAAGRGLQLLFYSVGIGQISSEVPQNLSASRPQDRQFILSSKKLLLSDSGFYLCAWSDSGTGGEQYFGPGTRLTVT.

The chain combines TRBV18 with TRBJ2-1; D remains ambiguous. Germline assignment: CDR1 KGHSH and CDR2 LQKENI. The CDR3 length is 15 residues. V lost 2 bases and J lost 5, with 13 bases in between. CDR3 in amino acids: CASSPSRQANNEQFF. The CDR3 nucleotides read TGTGCCAGCTCACCATCACGTCAGGCCAACAATGAGCAGTTCTTC.

In this sample, this clone turned up a few times. The gene calls are TRBV5-1 and TRBJ1-2; possibly TRBD1 for D (6 bases). The CDR3 sequence is 14 residues long. Between the trimmed V and J ends, which lost 4 bases and 7 bases, there was a span of 17 bases. The V gene's germline CDR1 is SGHRS and CDR2 YFSETQ. CDR3 coding DNA: TGCGCCAGCAGCCCCGGGACACCCGTTAGTGGCTACACCTTC. Its translation: CASSPGTPVSGYTF.

This chain links TRBV27 with TRBJ1-6; no definite D call. CDR3 length: 15 residues. Germline V gives CDR1 MNHEY, CDR2 SMNVEV (reference sequence). The V end was cut by 6 bases, the J end by 5 bases, with 14 bases between. CDR3 loop: CASRLSLTHNSPLHF. DNA of the CDR3: TGTGCCAGCAGATTGTCCCTAACGCATAATTCACCCCTCCACTTT.

Turning to this clone: The sample holds other DNA sequences that translate to the same CDR3. The V and J genes are TRBV18 and TRBJ1-4, with D perhaps TRBD1 (5 bases). Germline assignment: CDR1 KGHSH and CDR2 LQKENI. The CDR3 has 13 amino acids. V gave up 2 bases and J gave up 8 bases, with 9 bases separating them. Here the CDR3 reads CASSPGAGEKLFF. The CDR3 coding sequence is TGTGCCAGCTCACCAGGGGCAGGGGAAAAACTGTTTTTT.

The rearrangement joins TRBV12-5 to TRBJ2-5; 8 bases line up with TRBD1. In germline, CDR1 is LGHNT, CDR2 FRNRAP. J gave up 5 bases and V 1 base, and 6 bases lay outside the gene matches. This CDR3 comprises 15 residues. In DNA form, the CDR3 reads TGTGCTAGTGGTTTGGGCCAGACAGGGGTGGAGACCCAGTACTTC. Encoded protein: CASGLGQTGVETQYF.

The V call is TRBV18, the J call TRBJ2-7; possibly TRBD2 for D (5 bases). V shed 6 bases and J shed 6 bases, with 15 bases lying between them. CDR1 and CDR2 from the germline V gene are KGHSH and LQKENI. There are 13 residues in the CDR3. The CDR3 region has the DNA TGTGCCAGCTCGGAGGCAGAGGCCAGCGAGCAGTACGTC. This translates into CASSEAEASEQYV.

The rearrangement uses TRBV25-1 and TRBJ1-2; the match to TRBD1 covers 7 bases. Looked up from germline, CDR1 is MGHDK and CDR2 is SYGVNS. V shed 7 bases and J 7 bases; nucleotides not matched to a gene: 12. This CDR3 is 14 amino acids long. CDR3 sequence: CASTPGTAYGGYTF. The CDR3 DNA is TGTGCCAGCACCCCCGGGACAGCCTACGGTGGCTACACCTTC.

CDR3: CASSSVTGGEAFF. CDR3 sequence (DNA): TGCGCCAGCAGCTCGGTTACAGGGGGCGAAGCTTTCTTT. J is TRBJ1-1 and V is TRBV5-1; 9 nucleotides match TRBD1. Germline CDR1 reads SGHRS; CDR2 reads YFSETQ. The J segment lost 8 bases and the V segment lost 3 bases, leaving 5 bases of the junction unmatched. CDR3 size: 13 residues.

CDR3 protein: CASSGQGRRGYTF. CDR3 DNA: TGTGCCAGTAGTGGACAGGGTCGTCGGGGCTACACCTTC. The chain links TRBV19 to TRBJ1-2, with TRBD1 identical over 8 bases. J gave up 8 bases and V 5 bases, and 7 bases lay outside the gene matches. The CDR3 spans 13 residues. Germline values: CDR1 LNHDA, CDR2 SQIVND (reference sequence).

The chain is built from TRBV5-1 and TRBJ2-7, with D maybe TRBD1 (6 bases). Germline CDR1 and CDR2: SGHRS and YFSETQ. Trimming removed 3 bases at V and 7 bases at J, with 23 bases between. The CDR3 loop spans 16 amino acids. DNA of the CDR3: TGCGCCAGCAGCTCATCCGTCCAGGGGCAATCTGCGGAGCAGTACTTC. As protein: CASSSSVQGQSAEQYF.

The genes are TRBV6-1 and TRBJ1-5; TRBD1 is a possible D gene (6 bases). Germline assignment: CDR1 MNHNS and CDR2 SASEGT. The CDR3 is 16 residues long. V dropped 2 bases and J dropped 3 bases, with 14 bases sitting between them. CDR3 amino acids: CASSERGGANNQPQHF. CDR3 nucleotide sequence: TGTGCCAGCAGTGAACGCGGGGGCGCGAACAATCAGCCCCAGCATTTT.

This rearrangement joins TRBV18 to TRBJ2-1, with D unclear. Trimming cost V 2 bases and J 10 bases, with 18 bases left between them. The germline gives CDR1 KGHSH, CDR2 LQKENI. CDR3 length: 15 amino acids. CDR3 DNA: TGTGCCAGCTCACCAGAGGTAGCTTCGGGTCGAGAGCAGTTCTTC. Amino acid sequence: CASSPEVASGREQFF.

The chain couples TRBV10-1 to TRBJ2-1; possible D gene TRBD1, 5 bases. Between the trimmed V and J ends, which lost 3 bases and 12 bases, there was a span of 15 bases. The CDR3 contains 13 residues. CDR1 WNHNN and CDR2 SYGVQD come from the germline V gene (reference sequence). The CDR3 DNA reads as TGCGCCAGCAGTGATCCCCTCAGGGAAGTGCAGTTCTTC. Its protein is CASSDPLREVQFF.